The TCR beta chain under discussion was sequenced for a study of blood T cell repertoires in COVID-19. Study in general: Sample material is recorded as cDNA or gDNA derived from T cells, B-cell-depleted T cells, or PBMCs.

The assay was immunoSEQ multiplex PCR, and TCRdb's table has in-frame clones only and misses some. The sample yields 200,000 to 300,000 clones, around nine tenths seen once. CDR1 is SNHLY and CDR2 is FYNNEI in the germline V gene. CDR3 length: 14 amino acids. Trimming took 10 bases from V and 0 from J, leaving 13 bases between them. The gene calls are TRBV2 and TRBJ1-3, with a tentative D call TRBD1 (5 bases). Sequencing was performed on peripheral blood. The receptor was isolated from a woman aged 60-75 years with COVID-19, enrolled during active disease. The CDR3 coding sequence is TGTGCCACCAATGGGGGGTACTCTGGAAACACCATATATTTT. Its translation: CATNGGYSGNTIYF.